The clone carrying this TCR beta chain was found many times. Time point reported: before trial treatment. Donors were given nivolumab, ipilimumab, aspirin, low-dose cyclophosphamide and low-dose radiotherapy. The data were taken from a study of low-dose radiotherapy and immunotherapy resistance in tumors. Across the whole study: Administration of intravenous cyclophosphamide at 200 mg/m2 took place every two weeks, one day before radiation and immunotherapy.

The CDR3 has 12 residues. Per the germline V gene, CDR1 is SGHAT and CDR2 is FQNNGV. V was cut by 5 bases and J by 5 bases, with 9 bases left in between. Primers targeting TRAV and TRBV primed first-strand cDNA, covering alpha and beta chains. Over about 19 PCR cycles, TCRs were amplified from a constant-region primer and V-primer adapter. TCRdb redid the calling of the reads with MiXCR, one entry per CDR3 protein. This table holds around 79,000 distinct CDR3 sequences, approximately 19% found once. The receptor was isolated from a male donor with prostate cancer. The genes are TRBV11-2 and TRBJ2-5, with D unresolved. The source material was PBMCs, sampled before treatment. Here the CDR3 DNA reads TGTGCCAGCAGCCCCTCCATGGAGACCCAGTACTTC. Encoded protein: CASSPSMETQYF.